This T cell receptor (beta chain) was sequenced during a study of T-cell reconstitution after alpha-beta-depleted transplantation in children. This clonotype was seen at least ten times. Its antigen is not identified. Preparation of the TCRbeta library was carried out with unique molecular identifiers. TCRdb fed the PCR reads into MiXCR, producing one record per CDR3 protein. The sample lists about 200,000 distinct CDR3 sequences; about 6.6% were seen once. The CDR3 is 12 residues long. The germline gives CDR1 MNHEY, CDR2 SVGAGI. J gave up 6 bases and V 6 bases, and 3 bases lay outside the gene matches. Overall study results and limits: Among T cells one year after transplant, newly produced cells accounted for most counts and diversity. There were reportedly several hundred expanded graft clones from which alpha-beta T cells came about two months after transplant. It was surviving recipient T cells and thymic progenitors that gave some patients high TCRbeta diversity at day 60.

This chain connects TRBV6-5 to TRBJ1-2; 8 positions agree with TRBD1. This clonotype was obtained from a boy between 2 and 10 years old with acute lymphoblastic leukemia, due to receive a stem cell transplant. The sample consisted of PBMCs, taken before TCRalphabeta/CD19-depleted stem cell transplant. DNA of the CDR3: TGTGCCAGCAGCCGGACAGGGAATGGCTACACCTTC. Protein: CASSRTGNGYTF.